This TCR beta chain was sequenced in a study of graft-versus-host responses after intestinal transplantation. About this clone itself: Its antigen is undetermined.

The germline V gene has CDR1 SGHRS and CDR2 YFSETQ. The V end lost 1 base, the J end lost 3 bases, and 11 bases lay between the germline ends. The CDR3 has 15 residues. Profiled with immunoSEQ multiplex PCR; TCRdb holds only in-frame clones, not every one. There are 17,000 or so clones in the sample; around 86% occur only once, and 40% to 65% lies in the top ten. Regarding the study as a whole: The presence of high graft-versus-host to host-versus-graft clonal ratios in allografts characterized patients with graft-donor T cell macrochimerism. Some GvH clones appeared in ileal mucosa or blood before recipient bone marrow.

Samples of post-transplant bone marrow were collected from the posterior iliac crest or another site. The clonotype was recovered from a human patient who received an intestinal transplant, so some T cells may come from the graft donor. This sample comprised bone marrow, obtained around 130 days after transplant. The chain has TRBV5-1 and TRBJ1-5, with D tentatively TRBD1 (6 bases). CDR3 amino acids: CASSLWGADNQPQHF. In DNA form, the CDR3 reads TGCGCCAGCAGCTTGTGGGGGGCAGACAATCAGCCCCAGCATTTT.